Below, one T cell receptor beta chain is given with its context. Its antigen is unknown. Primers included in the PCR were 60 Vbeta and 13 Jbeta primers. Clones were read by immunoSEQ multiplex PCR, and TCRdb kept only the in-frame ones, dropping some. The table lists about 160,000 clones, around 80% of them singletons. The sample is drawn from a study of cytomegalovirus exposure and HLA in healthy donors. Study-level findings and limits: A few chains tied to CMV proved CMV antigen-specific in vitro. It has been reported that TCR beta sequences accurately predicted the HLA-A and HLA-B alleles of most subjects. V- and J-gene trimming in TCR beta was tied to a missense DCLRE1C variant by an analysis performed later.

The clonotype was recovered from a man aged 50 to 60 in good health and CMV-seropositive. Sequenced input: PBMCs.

The CDR3 loop reads CASTDRGENGYTF. As DNA, the CDR3 is TGTGCCAGCACCGACAGGGGAGAGAATGGCTACACCTTC. The rearrangement uses TRBV6-1 and TRBJ1-2; 8 bases agree with TRBD1. Unmatched junction bases numbered 7, after V lost 7 bases and J lost 6 bases. The CDR3 is made up of 13 amino acids. Germline assignment: CDR1 MNHNS and CDR2 SASEGT.